The clone carrying this T cell receptor beta chain occurred once. Its antigen is currently unknown. Each replicate PCR on the sorted subsets used approximately 180 ng DNA (around 30,000 T cell genomes). Assay used: immunoSEQ multiplex PCR; TCRdb lists only in-frame clones, some missing. The top ten clones hold approximately 24% of a sample with around 700,000 clones, around 90% of them seen once. CD45RO negativity and positive selection for CCR7 defined naive CD8 cells, a population that excluded terminally differentiated effector memory CD45RA+ cells. This entry is derived from a study of shared clonotypes between healthy human individuals. Across the whole study: The study enrolled a couple of women and three men aged 18 to 49. Each donor had three CD4 naive, three CD4 memory, two CD8 naive and one CD8 memory plate.

Germline values: CDR1 MNHEY, CDR2 SMNVEV (reference sequence). This CDR3 spans 17 amino acids. V lost 6 bases and J lost 2, with 20 bases in between. Whole-study findings and limits: Generally, naive subsets came out with larger estimated richness than memory subsets.

The TCR comes from a man aged 25 to 40 in good health. The sequenced material came from naive CD8+ T cells sorted from blood. The chain links TRBV27 to TRBJ1-5, with D tentatively TRBD1 (6 bases). The CDR3 is CASSTWGGGSGNQPQHF. CDR3 DNA: TGTGCCAGCAGCACTTGGGGAGGGGGGAGTGGCAATCAGCCCCAGCATTTT.